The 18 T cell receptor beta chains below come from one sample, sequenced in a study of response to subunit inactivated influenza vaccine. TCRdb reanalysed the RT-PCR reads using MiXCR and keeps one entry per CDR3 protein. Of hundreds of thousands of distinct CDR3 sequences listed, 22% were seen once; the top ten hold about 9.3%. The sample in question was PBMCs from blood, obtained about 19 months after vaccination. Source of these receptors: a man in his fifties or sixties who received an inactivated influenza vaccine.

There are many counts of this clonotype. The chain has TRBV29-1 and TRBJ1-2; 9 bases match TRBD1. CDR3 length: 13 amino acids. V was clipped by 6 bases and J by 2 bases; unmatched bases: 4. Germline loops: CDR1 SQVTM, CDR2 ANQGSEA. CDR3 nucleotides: TGCAGCGTGGCCGGGACAGGGAACTATGGCTACACCTTC. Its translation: CSVAGTGNYGYTF.

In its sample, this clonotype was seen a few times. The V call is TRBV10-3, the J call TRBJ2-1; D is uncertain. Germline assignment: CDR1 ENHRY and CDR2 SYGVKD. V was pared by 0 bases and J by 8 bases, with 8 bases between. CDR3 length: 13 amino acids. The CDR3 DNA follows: TGTGCCATCAGTGAGTCGACGTTGGATGAGCAGTTCTTC. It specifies CAISESTLDEQFF.

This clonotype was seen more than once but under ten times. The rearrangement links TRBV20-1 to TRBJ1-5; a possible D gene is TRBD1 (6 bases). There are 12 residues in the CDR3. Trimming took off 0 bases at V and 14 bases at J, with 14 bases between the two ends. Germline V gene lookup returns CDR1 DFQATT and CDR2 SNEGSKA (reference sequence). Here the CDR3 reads CSARDFRDMEHF. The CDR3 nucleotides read TGCAGTGCTAGAGATTTTCGGGACATGGAGCATTTT.

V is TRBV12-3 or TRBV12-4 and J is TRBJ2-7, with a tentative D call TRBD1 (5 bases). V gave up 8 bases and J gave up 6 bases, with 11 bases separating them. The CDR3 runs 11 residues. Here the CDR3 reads CASGIGAEQYF. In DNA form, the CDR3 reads TGTGCCAGCGGGATAGGGGCCGAGCAGTACTTC.

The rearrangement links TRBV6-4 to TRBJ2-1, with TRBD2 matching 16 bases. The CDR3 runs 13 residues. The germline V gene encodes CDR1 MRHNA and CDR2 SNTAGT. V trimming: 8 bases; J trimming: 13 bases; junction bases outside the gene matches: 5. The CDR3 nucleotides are TGTGCCAGCCGGGGACTAGCGGGAGGGGCCCAGTTCTTC. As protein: CASRGLAGGAQFF.

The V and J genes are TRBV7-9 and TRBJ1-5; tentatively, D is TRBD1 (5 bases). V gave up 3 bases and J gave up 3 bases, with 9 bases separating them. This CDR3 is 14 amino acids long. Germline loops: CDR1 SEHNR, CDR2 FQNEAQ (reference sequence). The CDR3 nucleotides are TGTGCCAGCAGCTTTGGGGGGTACAATCAGCCCCAGCATTTT. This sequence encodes CASSFGGYNQPQHF. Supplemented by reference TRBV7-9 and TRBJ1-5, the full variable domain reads DTGVSQNPRHKITKRGQNVTFRCDPISEHNRLYWYRQTLGQGPEFLTYFQNEAQLEKSRLLSDRFSAERPKGSFSTLEIQRTEQGDSAMYLCASSFGGYNQPQHFGDGTRLSIL.

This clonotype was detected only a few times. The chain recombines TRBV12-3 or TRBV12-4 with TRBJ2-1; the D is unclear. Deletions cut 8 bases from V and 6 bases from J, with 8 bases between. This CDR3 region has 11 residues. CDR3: CASALVNEQFF. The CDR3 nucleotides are TGTGCCAGCGCACTTGTCAATGAGCAGTTCTTC.

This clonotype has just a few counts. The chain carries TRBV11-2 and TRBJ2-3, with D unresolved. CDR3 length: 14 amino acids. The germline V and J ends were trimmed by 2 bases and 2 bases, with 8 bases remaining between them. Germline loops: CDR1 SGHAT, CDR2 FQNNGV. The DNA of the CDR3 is TGTGCCAGCAGCTTATATGACAACACAGATACGCAGTATTTT. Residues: CASSLYDNTDTQYF. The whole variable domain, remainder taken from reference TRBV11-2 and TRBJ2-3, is EAGVAQSPRYKIIEKRQSVAFWCNPISGHATLYWYQQILGQGPKLLIQFQNNGVVDDSQLPKDRFSAERLKGVDSTLKIQPAKLEDSAVYLCASSLYDNTDTQYFGPGTRLTVL.

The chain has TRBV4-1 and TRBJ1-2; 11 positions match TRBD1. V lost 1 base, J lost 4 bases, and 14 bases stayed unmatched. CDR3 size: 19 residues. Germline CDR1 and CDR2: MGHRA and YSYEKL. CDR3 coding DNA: TGCGCCAGCAGCCAAGTACTAACGCGTCCCGGGACAGGGGGCTATGGCTACACCTTC. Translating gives CASSQVLTRPGTGGYGYTF.

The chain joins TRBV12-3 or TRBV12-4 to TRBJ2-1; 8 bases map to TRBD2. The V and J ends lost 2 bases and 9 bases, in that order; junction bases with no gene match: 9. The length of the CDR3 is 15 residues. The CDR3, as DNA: TGTGCCAGCAGTTTAATAATAGCGGGAATAGGTGAGCAGTTCTTC. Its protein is CASSLIIAGIGEQFF.

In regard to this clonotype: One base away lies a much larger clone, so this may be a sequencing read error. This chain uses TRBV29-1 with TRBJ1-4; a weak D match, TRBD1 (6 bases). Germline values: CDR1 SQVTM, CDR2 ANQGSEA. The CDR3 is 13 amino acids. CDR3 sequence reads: CSVDTGQNEELFF. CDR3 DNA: TGCAGCGTTGATACAGGGCAAAATGAAGAACTGTTTTTT.

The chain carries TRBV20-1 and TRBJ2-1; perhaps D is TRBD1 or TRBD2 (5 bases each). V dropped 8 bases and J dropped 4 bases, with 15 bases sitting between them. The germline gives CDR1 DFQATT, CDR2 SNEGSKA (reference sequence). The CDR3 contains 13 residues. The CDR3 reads CSFFPGPYNEQFF. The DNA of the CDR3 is TGCAGTTTCTTTCCGGGACCATACAATGAGCAGTTCTTC.

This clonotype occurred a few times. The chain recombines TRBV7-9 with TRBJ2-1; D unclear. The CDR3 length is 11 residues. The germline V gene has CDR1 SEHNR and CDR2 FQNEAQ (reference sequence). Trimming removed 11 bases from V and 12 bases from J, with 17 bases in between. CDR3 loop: CAQAFEYGQFF. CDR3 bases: TGTGCCCAAGCTTTCGAGTATGGGCAGTTCTTC.

CDR3 sequence: CASSPGQVETQYF. Here the CDR3 DNA reads TGTGCCAGCAGCCCGGGACAAGTAGAGACCCAGTACTTC. The genes are TRBV7-2 and TRBJ2-5, with D possibly TRBD1 on 6 matching bases. CDR3 size: 13 residues. CDR1 and CDR2 (germline): SGHTA, FQGNSA. The V and J ends lost 5 bases and 4 bases respectively, with 11 bases between them.

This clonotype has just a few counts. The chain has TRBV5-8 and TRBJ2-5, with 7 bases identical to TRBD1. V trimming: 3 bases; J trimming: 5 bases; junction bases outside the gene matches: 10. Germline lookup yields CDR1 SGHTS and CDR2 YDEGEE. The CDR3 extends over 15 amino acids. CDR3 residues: CASSSTTHRGETQYF. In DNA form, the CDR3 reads TGTGCCAGCAGCTCAACCACTCACAGGGGTGAGACCCAGTACTTC.

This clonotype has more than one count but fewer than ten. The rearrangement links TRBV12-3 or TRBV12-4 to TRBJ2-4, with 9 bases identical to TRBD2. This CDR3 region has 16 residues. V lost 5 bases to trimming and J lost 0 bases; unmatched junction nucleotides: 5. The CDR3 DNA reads TGTGCCAGCAGTCTTAGCGGGGGTGTAGCCAAAAACATTCAGTACTTC. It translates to CASSLSGGVAKNIQYF.

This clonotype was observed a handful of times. The CDR3 coding sequence is TGCAGCGTTGAGTGGCAGGGCACAGATACGCAGTATTTT. This sequence encodes CSVEWQGTDTQYF. The rearrangement uses TRBV29-1 and TRBJ2-3; D not certain. The V end lost 3 bases, the J end lost 1 base, and 8 bases lay between the germline ends. CDR1 and CDR2 from the germline V gene are SQVTM and ANQGSEA. The CDR3 is 13 amino acids.

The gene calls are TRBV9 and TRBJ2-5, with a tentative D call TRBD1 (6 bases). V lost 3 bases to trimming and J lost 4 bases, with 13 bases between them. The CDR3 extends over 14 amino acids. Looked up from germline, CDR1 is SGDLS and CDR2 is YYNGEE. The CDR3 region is CASSDRQVGETQYF. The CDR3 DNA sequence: TGTGCCAGCAGCGATCGACAGGTTGGAGAGACCCAGTACTTC. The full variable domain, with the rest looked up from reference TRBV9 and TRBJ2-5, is DSGVTQTPKHLITATGQRVTLRCSPRSGDLSVYWYQQSLDQGLQFLIQYYNGEERAKGNILERFSAQQFPDLHSELNLSSLELGDSALYFCASSDRQVGETQYFGPGTRLLVL.